This TCR beta chain was captured in a study of CD4 T cells in relation to SARS-CoV-2 and coronaviruses. Study overall: PBMCs were cultured with antigen for over nine days before TCR beta sequencing. Median patient age was roughly 40 years, spanning 21 to 72 years.

To note about this clone: Its antigen is not known.

Study-wide points: Crossreactive clones expanded significantly less to SARS-CoV-2 than monoreactive clones.

Cryopreserved PBMCs were CD4-enriched, then split into naive and memory cells. Using immunoSEQ multiplex PCR, the repertoire was profiled, and TCRdb retains in-frame clones only, with some absent. The sample has 38,000 or so clones, around 77% seen once. This CDR3 is built from 18 residues. The trim removed 4 bases at V and 4 bases at J, leaving 18 bases unmatched. Germline CDR1 is SGHTA and CDR2 is FQGNSA. The material sequenced was memory CD4+ T cells from PBMCs, cultured in vitro. V usage is TRBV7-2 and J usage is TRBJ2-7, with 8 nucleotides matching TRBD2. This clonotype was obtained from an adult with COVID-19. The DNA of the CDR3 is TGTGCCAGCAGCTCTATGTTGAGCGGAGCGGGGGAGAGGTACGAGCAGTACTTC. Residues: CASSSMLSGAGERYEQYF.